This passage covers 19 T cell receptor beta chains from one sample sequenced in a study of memory CD4+ T cells and cytomegalovirus serostatus. The sort gate was single viable CD3+CD4+CD8-CD45RO+ cells for memory CD4+ T cells. Clones were read by immunoSEQ multiplex PCR, and TCRdb kept only the in-frame ones, dropping some. Of some 66,000 clones in the sample, approximately 80% were seen once. Sequences were obtained from memory CD4+ T cells from blood. These receptors were taken from an adult in good health and CMV-seropositive.

This clone was seen once. The chain is built from TRBV4-3 and TRBJ2-3; D is ambiguous. Trimming stripped 0 bases from V and 4 bases from J, with 11 bases between. The germline CDR1 and CDR2 sequences are LGHNA and YSLEER. CDR3 length: 15 amino acids. The chain's CDR3 is CASSQEAQAPDTQYF. CDR3 DNA sequence: TGCGCCAGCAGCCAAGAAGCTCAGGCACCAGATACGCAGTATTTT.

The chain employs TRBV6-6 and TRBJ2-5; TRBD1 is a possible D gene (6 bases). The V and J ends lost 5 bases and 5 bases respectively, with 9 bases between them. CDR1 MNHNY and CDR2 SVGAGI come from the germline V gene (reference sequence). The CDR3 sequence is 12 residues long. The CDR3 reads CASSRQGETQYF. The CDR3 bases are TGTGCCAGCAGTCGCCAGGGGGAGACCCAGTACTTC.

The chain employs TRBV5-1 and TRBJ1-3, with TRBD1 as a possible D gene (6 bases). The germline V gene has CDR1 SGHRS and CDR2 YFSETQ. CDR3 size: 17 residues. V lost 0 bases and J 2 bases, leaving 15 bases between the germline ends. In DNA form, the CDR3 reads TGCGCCAGCAGCTTGGCCGATTCGGGGGGGCCTGGAAACACCATATATTTT. This sequence encodes CASSLADSGGPGNTIYF.

The chain combines TRBV6-6 with TRBJ2-7; TRBD2 is a possible D gene (6 bases). The germline CDR1 and CDR2 sequences are MNHNY and SVGAGI (reference sequence). There are 16 residues in the CDR3. Trimming shortened V by 6 bases and J by 5 bases, and 23 bases separated the two germline ends. In DNA form, the CDR3 reads TGTGCCAGCAGACCCACGGGGGTTGAGGGGCTCCACGAGCAGTACTTC. Its protein is CASRPTGVEGLHEQYF.

The chain combines TRBV5-4 with TRBJ1-6; 8 bases map to TRBD1. The CDR3 consists of 19 residues. Germline V lookup: CDR1 SGHNT, CDR2 YYREEE (reference sequence). Germline trimming cut 0 bases from V and 7 bases from J; bases unmatched to any gene: 15. In DNA form, the CDR3 reads TGTGCCAGCAGCTTGGATCTGGGGACAGGCTTCACGGAAAATTCACCCCTCCACTTT. Its protein product is CASSLDLGTGFTENSPLHF.

The chain has TRBV6-1 and TRBJ2-2, with 8 nucleotides matching TRBD1. The CDR3 totals 15 residues. Germline CDR1 and CDR2: MNHNS and SASEGT. With V trimmed by 6 bases and J by 7 bases, 10 bases remained unmatched. CDR3 in amino acids: CASRPDRGGGGELFF. CDR3 bases: TGTGCCAGCAGACCTGACAGGGGAGGAGGCGGGGAGCTGTTTTTT.

This chain links TRBV28 with TRBJ1-2, with D possibly TRBD1 on 6 matching bases. The length of the CDR3 is 14 residues. V lost 4 bases and J lost 7, with 16 bases in between. The germline CDR1 and CDR2 sequences are MDHEN and SYDVKM. The CDR3 reads CASSYSQGRGGYTF. CDR3 DNA: TGTGCCAGCAGTTACTCGCAGGGGCGGGGTGGCTACACCTTC.

This chain links TRBV27 with TRBJ2-7; D is uncertain. Germline CDR1 and CDR2: MNHEY and SMNVEV (reference sequence). Trimming cost V 10 bases and J 1 base, with 8 bases left between them. The CDR3 length is 11 residues. CDR3 sequence: CATPGSYEQYF. In DNA, the CDR3 is TGTGCCACCCCTGGGTCCTACGAGCAGTACTTC.

The J gene is TRBJ2-7, the V gene TRBV7-8; no reliable D call. Trimming shortened V by 2 bases and J by 0 bases, and 14 bases separated the two germline ends. Germline-derived CDR1 and CDR2 are SGHVS and FQNEAQ. The CDR3 spans 16 residues. CDR3 bases: TGTGCCAGCAGCTTATCGGGCAGGACGGTCTCCTACGAGCAGTACTTC. This encodes CASSLSGRTVSYEQYF.

This sequence joins TRBV11-2 and TRBJ2-1; 11 bases fit TRBD1. J was trimmed by 9 bases and V by 5 bases; bases with no gene match: 9. CDR3 length: 15 residues. Germline CDR1 SGHAT, CDR2 FQNNGV. CDR3 sequence (DNA): TGTGCCAGCAGCGCCGGGACAGGGGGATCAAGTGAGCAGTTCTTC. The encoded protein is CASSAGTGGSSEQFF.

This clone turned up a few times. The genes are TRBV5-1 and TRBJ1-2; TRBD1 might be the D (5 bases). Per germline, CDR1 SGHRS and CDR2 YFSETQ. Trimming cost V 2 bases and J 3 bases, with 8 bases left between them. This CDR3 is 13 amino acids long. CDR3 loop: CASSFGADYGYTF. The CDR3 DNA reads TGCGCCAGCAGCTTTGGGGCAGACTATGGCTACACCTTC.

This clone was seen only a few times. The chain joins TRBV5-4 to TRBJ1-1; no firm D call. Germline CDR1 SGHNT, CDR2 YYREEE (reference sequence). Trimming removed 4 bases from V and 3 bases from J, with 13 bases in between. CDR3 length: 14 residues. CDR3 DNA: TGTGCCAGCAGCCCGTCGCCGGGTTACACTGAAGCTTTCTTT. It specifies CASSPSPGYTEAFF.

The rearrangement uses TRBV5-6 and TRBJ1-6; D uncertain. The CDR3 consists of 16 residues. Germline-derived CDR1 and CDR2 are SGHDT and YYEEEE. The V and J ends lost 0 bases and 5 bases respectively, with 12 bases between them. This CDR3 reads CASSLAGVWDNSPLHF. In DNA form, the CDR3 reads TGTGCCAGCAGCTTGGCTGGGGTCTGGGATAATTCACCCCTCCACTTT.

The chain joins TRBV14 to TRBJ1-1, with D possibly matching TRBD1 (6 bases). This CDR3 has 13 residues. Germline loops: CDR1 SGHDN, CDR2 FVKESK. V was clipped by 1 base and J by 9 bases, with 12 bases between them. This CDR3 is CASSQVAGVKAFF. The CDR3 DNA is TGTGCCAGCAGCCAAGTTGCAGGGGTTAAAGCTTTCTTT.

The chain links TRBV7-3 to TRBJ2-3; unclear D gene. The CDR3 length is 13 residues. Between the trimmed V and J ends, which lost 5 bases and 2 bases, there was a span of 8 bases. Looked up from germline, CDR1 is SGHTA and CDR2 is FQGTGA. The CDR3 DNA follows: TGTGCCAGCAGCCCGTTCCTCACAGATACGCAGTATTTT. Encoded protein: CASSPFLTDTQYF.

This chain connects TRBV5-1 to TRBJ1-6, with a tentative D call TRBD1 (6 bases). Trimming took off 0 bases at V and 7 bases at J, with 11 bases between the two ends. The CDR3 totals 15 residues. Looked up from germline, CDR1 is SGHRS and CDR2 is YFSETQ. The CDR3 here is CASSLADRRNSPLHF. In nucleotides, the CDR3 is TGCGCCAGCAGCTTGGCCGACAGGAGGAATTCACCCCTCCACTTT.

This clone has only a few counts. V is TRBV6-1 and J is TRBJ2-4; D is possibly TRBD2 (5 bases). This CDR3 is 11 amino acids long. The germline CDR1 and CDR2 sequences are MNHNS and SASEGT. The V and J ends lost 3 bases and 8 bases respectively, with 5 bases between them. DNA of the CDR3: TGTGCCAGCAGTGACGGGGACATTCAGTACTTC. Translating gives CASSDGDIQYF.

Concerning this clone itself: The identical CDR3 is also encoded by other nucleotide sequences in the sample. The V call is TRBV30, the J call TRBJ1-5; D is possibly TRBD1 (6 bases). The germline gives CDR1 GTSNPN, CDR2 SVGIG (reference sequence). The CDR3 contains 13 residues. With 1 base removed from V and 7 bases from J, the gap between germline ends came to 11 bases. CDR3 sequence (DNA): TGTGCCTGGAGTGGGCAGGGGAACCAGCCCCAGCATTTT. Its translation: CAWSGQGNQPQHF.

The chain couples TRBV10-3 to TRBJ2-3; perhaps TRBD1 as D (6 bases). Deletions cut 0 bases from V and 2 bases from J, with 12 bases between. Germline V gene data show CDR1 as ENHRY and CDR2 as SYGVKD. This CDR3 comprises 16 residues. The CDR3 region is CAISESMSGATDTQYF. The CDR3 DNA reads TGTGCCATCAGTGAGTCTATGTCAGGGGCCACAGATACGCAGTATTTT.